The source of this T cell receptor beta chain is a study of identical twins. General study findings and limits: Researchers reported weaker excess twin sharing in beta out-of-frame sequences. Some out-of-frame alpha sequences were shared by twins, and these showed excess low generation probability. Cross-sectional statistics underpinned the conclusions; the same donors were not followed.

Template switching supplied a universal primer site; unique molecular identifiers were carried on the cDNA. From the 5' RACE reads, TCRdb called clonotypes with MiXCR, one entry per CDR3 protein. Of approximately 1.8 million distinct CDR3 sequences in the sample, under 35% were seen once. Concerning this clonotype itself: Its antigen is undetermined.

Deletions cut 4 bases from V and 4 bases from J, with 13 bases between. The CDR3 has 13 residues. In germline, CDR1 is SQVTM, CDR2 ANQGSEA. This TCR was sampled from a newborn girl in good health. The chain is built from TRBV29-1 and TRBJ1-1, with D perhaps TRBD1 (5 bases). Sequenced material: cord blood. Here the CDR3 reads CSVVGAMSTEAFF. As DNA, the CDR3 is TGCAGCGTTGTCGGGGCAATGAGCACTGAAGCTTTCTTT.